This TCR beta chain stems from a study of blood T cell repertoires in COVID-19. At the level of the study: The United States, Italy and Spain provided the acute and convalescent COVID-19 samples.

Generated by immunoSEQ multiplex PCR, the TCRdb table keeps only in-frame clones and is missing some. The sample carries approximately 100,000 clones, roughly 85% recorded once. Germline lookup yields CDR1 SGHRS and CDR2 YFSETQ. The CDR3 covers 14 residues. V lost 2 bases to trimming and J lost 5 bases; unmatched junction nucleotides: 5. This chain joins TRBV5-1 and TRBJ2-5; TRBD2 matches 8 bases. Sample: peripheral blood. The TCR sequence derives from a human donor in a cohort sampled during active COVID-19. The CDR3 DNA sequence: TGCGCCAGCAGCTTAGCGGGAGTTAGGGAGACCCAGTACTTC. Protein: CASSLAGVRETQYF.